Each of the 28 T cell receptor beta chains below was sequenced from the same sample in a study of shared clonotypes between healthy human individuals. The protocol was immunoSEQ multiplex PCR, while the TCRdb copy is restricted to in-frame clones and leaves out a portion. The data contain some 2.1 million clones, 90% to 95% of them singletons. Sequencing used naive CD4+ T cells sorted from blood. Subset indicated: CD45RA+ positively selected. Receptors originate from a man aged 18 to 29 in good health.

The V and J genes are TRBV30 and TRBJ2-7; possibly TRBD1 or TRBD2 for D (6 bases each). From germline, CDR1 is GTSNPN and CDR2 SVGIG (reference sequence). V lost 2 bases, J lost 6 bases, and 8 bases lay in between. The CDR3 loop spans 11 amino acids. This chain's CDR3 is CAWSRGVEQYF. The CDR3 DNA follows: TGTGCCTGGAGTAGGGGGGTCGAGCAGTACTTC.

The chain uses TRBV10-3 and TRBJ1-4, with D unclear. Looked up from germline, CDR1 is ENHRY and CDR2 is SYGVKD. V lost 5 bases and J 7 bases, leaving 11 bases between the germline ends. This CDR3 is 13 amino acids long. As DNA, the CDR3 is TGTGCCATCAGTTCCGGGGAAGGTGAAAAACTGTTTTTT. Protein product: CAISSGEGEKLFF.

This chain links TRBV14 with TRBJ2-7; tentative D call: TRBD1 (6 bases). The germline V gene encodes CDR1 SGHDN and CDR2 FVKESK. The V end was cut by 4 bases, the J end by 4 bases, with 20 bases between. This CDR3 region has 16 residues. The CDR3 loop reads CASSRRLLPGEYEQYF. In DNA, the CDR3 is TGTGCCAGCAGCCGTCGTTTACTGCCAGGGGAGTACGAGCAGTACTTC.

This chain connects TRBV28 to TRBJ1-2; 10 bases align to TRBD1. With V trimmed by 6 bases and J by 8 bases, 12 bases remained unmatched. The CDR3 covers 15 residues. Germline V lookup: CDR1 MDHEN, CDR2 SYDVKM. CDR3 in amino acids: CASSEPGQGIQGYTF. CDR3 DNA: TGTGCCAGCAGCGAGCCGGGACAGGGGATTCAGGGCTACACCTTC.

J is TRBJ1-4 and V is TRBV18; TRBD1 might be the D (6 bases). Germline CDR1 is KGHSH and CDR2 is LQKENI. The CDR3 sequence is 15 residues long. V dropped 0 bases and J dropped 8 bases, with 13 bases sitting between them. In nucleotides, the CDR3 is TGTGCCAGCTCACCACCGGATGCAGGGGTCGAAAAACTGTTTTTT. Translation gives CASSPPDAGVEKLFF.

Only one count was recorded for this clone. The chain links TRBV2 to TRBJ2-3; no definite D call. Per germline, CDR1 SNHLY and CDR2 FYNNEI. Trimming removed 4 bases at V and 0 bases at J, with 5 bases between. The length of the CDR3 is 13 residues. CDR3 region: CASSVFSTDTQYF. The CDR3 DNA is TGTGCCAGCAGTGTCTTTAGCACAGATACGCAGTATTTT.

In its sample, this clone was seen once. V is TRBV5-1 and J is TRBJ1-6; D is ambiguous. Trimming removed 5 bases from V and 10 bases from J, with 25 bases in between. Germline V lookup: CDR1 SGHRS, CDR2 YFSETQ. The CDR3 consists of 17 residues. Written as DNA, the CDR3 is TGCGCCAGCAGAACGGTAGGGCGGACCCTAGAGAAATCACCCCTCCACTTT. Protein sequence: CASRTVGRTLEKSPLHF.

The chain employs TRBV2 and TRBJ1-3; D is uncertain. CDR1 SNHLY and CDR2 FYNNEI come from the germline V gene. The V end was cut by 6 bases, the J end by 2 bases, with 14 bases between. The CDR3 is 15 amino acids. The CDR3 loop is CASRPLWLTGNTIYF. For the CDR3, the DNA is TGTGCCAGCAGACCTTTATGGCTCACTGGAAACACCATATATTTT.

The rearrangement joins TRBV30 to TRBJ1-4; D gene unclear. This CDR3 comprises 14 residues. V was cut by 2 bases and J by 4 bases, with 11 bases left in between. Germline V gene lookup returns CDR1 GTSNPN and CDR2 SVGIG (reference sequence). The CDR3 DNA sequence: TGTGCCTGGAGTTCCGGATTAAATAATGAAAAACTGTTTTTT. It codes for CAWSSGLNNEKLFF.

As regards this clone: This specimen includes other DNA sequences encoding the same CDR3. The chain combines TRBV7-8 with TRBJ2-7, with a tentative D call TRBD1 (6 bases). The germline V and J ends were trimmed by 2 bases and 5 bases, with 7 bases remaining between them. Per the germline V gene, CDR1 is SGHVS and CDR2 is FQNEAQ. The CDR3 runs 12 residues. CDR3 loop: CASSLKGDEQYF. The DNA of the CDR3 is TGTGCCAGCAGCTTAAAGGGGGACGAGCAGTACTTC. The variable domain in full, completed from reference TRBV7-8 and TRBJ2-7, reads GAGVSQSPRYKVAKRGQDVALRCDPISGHVSLFWYQQALGQGPEFLTYFQNEAQLDKSGLPSDRFFAERPEGSVSTLKIQRTQQEDSAVYLCASSLKGDEQYFGPGTRLTVT.

The chain carries TRBV6-1 and TRBJ2-2; 7 nucleotides match TRBD1. V lost 3 bases and J lost 0; bases outside the gene matches: 4. Germline CDR1 is MNHNS and CDR2 is SASEGT. The CDR3 covers 16 residues. The CDR3 DNA follows: TGTGCCAGCAGTGATCGAGGGGGCCCGAACACCGGGGAGCTGTTTTTT. It specifies CASSDRGGPNTGELFF.

The sample holds one count of this clone. V is TRBV30 and J is TRBJ1-1; D not certain. CDR1 is GTSNPN, CDR2 SVGIG, per germline (reference sequence). V was trimmed by 5 bases and J by 7 bases, leaving 17 bases between them. This CDR3 is 13 amino acids long. CDR3 bases: TGTGCCTGGGTCCAAGGACCCCACAGTGAAGCTTTCTTT. Amino acids: CAWVQGPHSEAFF.

The V call is TRBV30, the J call TRBJ2-5, with D possibly called TRBD1 or TRBD2 (7 bases each). The CDR3 extends over 18 amino acids. CDR1 is GTSNPN, CDR2 SVGIG, per germline (reference sequence). V lost 0 bases and J 5 bases, leaving 25 bases between the germline ends. The CDR3 sequence is CAWSVPGGFGREIETQYF. The CDR3 DNA follows: TGTGCCTGGAGTGTACCAGGGGGGTTTGGGCGGGAGATTGAGACCCAGTACTTC.

The chain employs TRBV2 and TRBJ1-1, with TRBD1 identical over 8 bases. This CDR3 contains 14 residues. J gave up 0 bases and V 9 bases, and 6 bases lay outside the gene matches. Germline CDR1 SNHLY, CDR2 FYNNEI. The CDR3 DNA reads as TGTGCCAGTACTCCGGGACAGGTGAACACTGAAGCTTTCTTT. Residues: CASTPGQVNTEAFF.

This clone was counted a single time. This CDR3 is also generated by other DNA sequences in the sample. The chain employs TRBV5-4 and TRBJ2-7; possible D gene TRBD2, 5 bases. Germline CDR1 reads SGHNT; CDR2 reads YYREEE (reference sequence). V was clipped by 0 bases and J by 0 bases, with 7 bases between them. The CDR3 sequence is 14 residues long. Here the CDR3 DNA reads TGTGCCAGCAGCTTGGGAGGGAACTCCTACGAGCAGTACTTC. This gives the protein CASSLGGNSYEQYF.

This sequence joins TRBV5-1 and TRBJ1-3; unclear D gene. The CDR3 is 13 amino acids. Trimming removed 4 bases at V and 2 bases at J, with 7 bases between. In germline, CDR1 is SGHRS, CDR2 YFSETQ. CDR3 protein: CASSEVTGNTIYF. In DNA form, the CDR3 reads TGCGCCAGCAGCGAGGTAACTGGAAACACCATATATTTT.

The chain links TRBV7-2 to TRBJ2-2; D not resolved. Trimming left V 0 bases short and J 1 base short, with 6 bases between. Germline V lookup: CDR1 SGHTA, CDR2 FQGNSA. The CDR3 covers 15 residues. CDR3 residues: CASSLADKNTGELFF. The CDR3 nucleotides read TGTGCCAGCAGCTTAGCAGACAAGAACACCGGGGAGCTGTTTTTT.

On this clone itself: The same CDR3 arises from other DNA sequences in this sample as well. The V and J genes are TRBV7-2 and TRBJ1-2; weak D call: TRBD1 (5 bases). V lost 2 bases and J lost 5, with 6 bases in between. CDR3 size: 12 residues. Germline values: CDR1 SGHTA, CDR2 FQGNSA. The CDR3 is CASSLRGYGYTF. In DNA, the CDR3 is TGTGCCAGCAGCTTACGGGGGTATGGCTACACCTTC.

The chain combines TRBV10-3 with TRBJ2-5, with D unresolved. The ends were cut back, 3 bases at V and 5 bases at J, with 7 bases in the middle. CDR1 is ENHRY and CDR2 is SYGVKD in the germline V gene. The CDR3 is made up of 12 amino acids. CDR3 amino acids: CAISDGMETQYF. In DNA form, the CDR3 reads TGTGCCATCAGTGATGGGATGGAGACCCAGTACTTC.

The chain uses TRBV5-6 and TRBJ2-1, with D unclear. Trimming shortened V by 4 bases and J by 1 base, and 9 bases separated the two germline ends. This CDR3 spans 14 amino acids. Per the germline V gene, CDR1 is SGHDT and CDR2 is YYEEEE. CDR3 residues: CASSPTGSYNEQFF. The CDR3 nucleotides are TGTGCCAGCAGCCCCACCGGGTCCTACAATGAGCAGTTCTTC.

The gene calls are TRBV6-5 and TRBJ2-2; 8 bases are shared with TRBD2. CDR3 length: 15 residues. CDR1 MNHEY and CDR2 SVGAGI come from the germline V gene. The V gene end was trimmed by 6 bases and the J gene end by 6 bases; junction bases not matched to a gene: 9. The CDR3 region is CASSQTGGPSGELFF. The CDR3 nucleotides read TGTGCCAGCAGCCAGACGGGGGGGCCCTCCGGGGAGCTGTTTTTT.

The genes are TRBV5-1 and TRBJ1-1; D gene uncertain. The CDR3 loop spans 13 amino acids. Germline values: CDR1 SGHRS, CDR2 YFSETQ. Trimming left V 4 bases short and J 3 bases short, with 10 bases between. The CDR3 protein is CASSPLVYTEAFF. In DNA form, the CDR3 reads TGCGCCAGCAGCCCACTGGTTTACACTGAAGCTTTCTTT. Combining the CDR3 with reference TRBV5-1 and TRBJ1-1 gives the whole variable domain KAGVTQTPRYLIKTRGQQVTLSCSPISGHRSVSWYQQTPGQGLQFLFEYFSETQRNKGNFPGRFSGRQFSNSRSEMNVSTLELGDSALYLCASSPLVYTEAFFGQGTRLTVV.

On this clone itself: Other nucleotide sequences from this sample produce the same CDR3. The chain combines TRBV10-3 with TRBJ1-5; D gene ambiguous. V was shortened by 4 bases and J by 1 base, with 8 bases between the two germline ends. Germline assignment: CDR1 ENHRY and CDR2 SYGVKD. There are 14 residues in the CDR3. Here the CDR3 reads CAISGPDSNQPQHF. The CDR3 nucleotides read TGTGCCATCAGTGGCCCCGACAGCAATCAGCCCCAGCATTTT.

The chain links TRBV27 to TRBJ1-1, with D perhaps TRBD1 (6 bases). The CDR3 runs to 16 residues. The germline V gene encodes CDR1 MNHEY and CDR2 SMNVEV (reference sequence). V dropped 6 bases and J dropped 5 bases, with 22 bases sitting between them. CDR3 DNA sequence: TGTGCCAGCAGCCCTAGCGGGGGGCGGGGGGTGACTGAAGCTTTCTTT. Protein sequence: CASSPSGGRGVTEAFF.

The V call is TRBV5-5, the J call TRBJ2-3; 12 bases line up with TRBD2. Germline values: CDR1 SGHKS, CDR2 YYEKEE (reference sequence). The trim removed 3 bases at V and 2 bases at J, leaving 10 bases unmatched. The CDR3 extends over 18 amino acids. In DNA, the CDR3 is TGTGCCAGCAGCTCCTGGGGACTAGCGGGCGCGGTCACAGATACGCAGTATTTT. It is translated as CASSSWGLAGAVTDTQYF.

This chain connects TRBV23-1 to TRBJ2-7, with D possibly TRBD1 on 5 matching bases. TRBV23-1 is an ORF, and what it does is uncertain. This CDR3 comprises 15 residues. V was trimmed by 4 bases and J by 2 bases, leaving 15 bases between them. The CDR3 reads CASSLHRPPAYEQYF. The DNA for the CDR3 is TGCGCCAGCAGTCTTCACAGGCCCCCGGCCTACGAGCAGTACTTC.

The CDR3 reads CASSLGLLRIYGYTF. DNA of the CDR3: TGTGCCAGTAGTTTGGGTCTGCTTAGAATCTATGGCTACACCTTC. The chain combines TRBV19 with TRBJ1-2; D not certain. CDR3 length equals 15 residues. CDR1 and CDR2 (germline): LNHDA, SQIVND (reference sequence). V dropped 5 bases and J dropped 4 bases, with 17 bases sitting between them.

The chain joins TRBV7-2 to TRBJ1-1, with a weak D call TRBD1 (5 bases). This CDR3 spans 16 amino acids. V shed 5 bases and J shed 1 base, with 17 bases lying between them. Germline values: CDR1 SGHTA, CDR2 FQGNSA. CDR3 nucleotide sequence: TGTGCCAGCAGCCCCCGGCCCGACAGACCGAACACTGAAGCTTTCTTT. It specifies CASSPRPDRPNTEAFF.